Shown below are 27 T cell receptor beta chains from a single sample sequenced in a study of a mutant IDH1 vaccine in newly diagnosed glioma. Time point of the sample: week 35, safety follow-up. All doses held 300 ug of mutant IDH1 20-mer peptide, with topical imiquimod. The data were produced by immunoSEQ multiplex PCR, yet TCRdb's version contains in-frame clones alone and is incomplete. Altogether tens of thousands of clones are present, 74% being singletons, with the ten largest covering 4.5% to 5%. These receptors' targets are unknown. Sequencing used PBMCs, obtained from a glioma patient whose treatment included an IDH1 peptide vaccine. These receptors were taken from a man aged 45-65 years with glioma.

The rearrangement links TRBV5-4 to TRBJ1-3, with 7 positions matching TRBD1. The CDR3 sequence is 14 residues long. Germline V gene sequence: CDR1 SGHNT, CDR2 YYREEE (reference sequence). V was clipped by 4 bases and J by 6 bases; unmatched bases: 7. CDR3 DNA sequence: TGTGCCAGCAGCATAGACAGGGCGGTAAACACCATATATTTT. Protein: CASSIDRAVNTIYF.

The chain's CDR3 is CASSHRGGDGYTF. As DNA, the CDR3 is TGTGCCAGCAGTCACAGAGGAGGAGACGGCTACACCTTC. The rearrangement uses TRBV27 and TRBJ1-2; D gene unclear. Per the germline V gene, CDR1 is MNHEY and CDR2 is SMNVEV (reference sequence). V was clipped by 5 bases and J by 8 bases, with 15 bases between them. The CDR3 totals 13 residues.

This chain joins TRBV6-6 and TRBJ1-2; the D gene is possibly TRBD1 (6 bases). V lost 7 bases to trimming and J lost 8 bases, with 17 bases between them. This CDR3 is 13 amino acids long. Germline CDR1 and CDR2: MNHNY and SVGAGI (reference sequence). CDR3 loop: CASNEQGSRGYTF. In DNA form, the CDR3 reads TGTGCCAGCAACGAACAGGGCTCACGGGGCTACACCTTC.

V is TRBV4-2 and J is TRBJ1-6; no clear D gene. Between the trimmed V and J ends, which lost 0 bases and 10 bases, there was a span of 7 bases. The CDR3 contains 13 residues. Germline CDR1 and CDR2: LGHNA and YNFKEQ. The chain's CDR3 is CASSQEGQSPLHF. The CDR3 DNA sequence: TGTGCCAGCAGCCAAGAAGGCCAGTCACCCCTCCACTTT.

The V gene is TRBV5-1, the J gene TRBJ2-1, with a tentative D call TRBD1 (6 bases). This CDR3 contains 14 residues. V lost 4 bases to trimming and J lost 6 bases, with 14 bases between them. Germline CDR1 is SGHRS and CDR2 is YFSETQ. As DNA, the CDR3 is TGCGCCAGCAGCCCAGGGACATCCCCCAATGAGCAGTTCTTC. It encodes CASSPGTSPNEQFF.

This rearrangement joins TRBV10-3 to TRBJ2-7, with 7 bases lining up with TRBD2. J was trimmed by 0 bases and V by 0 bases; bases with no gene match: 8. The CDR3 spans 17 residues. From germline, CDR1 is ENHRY and CDR2 SYGVKD. CDR3 loop: CAISESSGGSSSYEQYF. The CDR3 DNA is TGTGCCATCAGTGAGTCCAGCGGCGGGAGTAGCTCCTACGAGCAGTACTTC.

DNA for the CDR3: TGCGCCAGCAGCTCAGACAGGCTAGCGGGCAATGAGCAGTTCTTC. It codes for CASSSDRLAGNEQFF. The chain links TRBV4-3 to TRBJ2-1, with 8 positions matching TRBD2. The CDR3 covers 15 residues. V was clipped by 5 bases and J by 6 bases; unmatched bases: 9. CDR1 is LGHNA, CDR2 YSLEER, per germline.

This chain joins TRBV21-1 and TRBJ2-7; TRBD1 is taken as the D call from the table, unchecked against the DNA. TRBV21-1 is reported as a pseudogene. This CDR3 is built from 17 residues. The CDR3 here is CASSKGAGGDSQYEQYF. CDR3 bases: TGTGCCAGCAGCAAAGGAGCAGGGGGCGATTCTCAATACGAGCAGTACTTC.

The chain joins TRBV7-6 to TRBJ2-2, with 7 positions matching TRBD1. This CDR3 spans 14 amino acids. Germline CDR1 is SGHVS and CDR2 is FNYEAQ. V lost 5 bases and J lost 6; bases outside the gene matches: 6. The CDR3, as DNA: TGTGCCAGCAGCCGGACAGGTGTGGCCGGGGAGCTGTTTTTT. It codes for CASSRTGVAGELFF.

The chain combines TRBV19 with TRBJ2-2; D call uncertain. This CDR3 spans 14 amino acids. V was clipped by 6 bases and J by 4 bases, with 12 bases between them. The germline gives CDR1 LNHDA, CDR2 SQIVND (reference sequence). The CDR3 DNA reads TGTGCCAGTAGCCTTCAACGGATCACCGGGGAGCTGTTTTTT. This encodes CASSLQRITGELFF.

This chain links TRBV5-4 with TRBJ2-1, with 10 nucleotides matching TRBD2. This CDR3 has 17 residues. CDR1 SGHNT and CDR2 YYREEE come from the germline V gene (reference sequence). J gave up 7 bases and V 0 bases, and 10 bases lay outside the gene matches. Written as DNA, the CDR3 is TGTGCCAGCAGCTTGGGGCCCCCAGCTAGCGGGGGTAATGAGCAGTTCTTC. This translates into CASSLGPPASGGNEQFF.

V is TRBV7-2 and J is TRBJ1-1; D gene unclear. Germline V lookup: CDR1 SGHTA, CDR2 FQGNSA. The CDR3 is made up of 11 amino acids. Trimming left V 1 base short and J 6 bases short, with 3 bases between. The CDR3 coding sequence is TGTGCCAGCAGCTTAGTCTCTGAAGCTTTCTTT. Translating gives CASSLVSEAFF.

A few counts support this clone. The chain employs TRBV5-5 and TRBJ2-1; no reliable D call. This CDR3 is built from 12 residues. The V gene's germline CDR1 is SGHKS and CDR2 YYEKEE (reference sequence). Trimming left V 2 bases short and J 4 bases short, with 4 bases between. CDR3 sequence reads: CASSFTYNEQFF. For the CDR3, the DNA is TGTGCCAGCAGCTTCACGTACAATGAGCAGTTCTTC.

This CDR3 reads CASSQIPFSYEQYF. The CDR3, as DNA: TGTGCCAGCAGTCAGATTCCTTTCTCCTACGAGCAGTACTTC. The gene calls are TRBV6-5 and TRBJ2-7, with D unclear. The CDR3 has 14 residues. Per the germline V gene, CDR1 is MNHEY and CDR2 is SVGAGI. V was cut by 5 bases and J by 0 bases, with 11 bases left in between.

V usage is TRBV7-9 and J usage is TRBJ2-5; 7 bases are a match to TRBD1. Germline assignment: CDR1 SEHNR and CDR2 FQNEAQ (reference sequence). This CDR3 contains 14 residues. Unmatched junction bases numbered 10, after V lost 5 bases and J lost 7 bases. The chain's CDR3 is CASSPSQGKGTQYF. Here the CDR3 DNA reads TGTGCCAGCAGCCCTTCACAGGGGAAAGGGACCCAGTACTTC.

V and J are TRBV6-5 and TRBJ2-2; 8 bases line up with TRBD1. There are 12 residues in the CDR3. The V gene end was trimmed by 8 bases and the J gene end by 8 bases; junction bases not matched to a gene: 4. From germline, CDR1 is MNHEY and CDR2 SVGAGI. CDR3 DNA: TGTGCCAGCCGTTGGACAGGGGGGGAGCTGTTTTTT. Its protein is CASRWTGGELFF.

V is TRBV5-4 and J is TRBJ2-1; TRBD2 matches at 7 bases. This CDR3 spans 15 amino acids. CDR1 and CDR2 from the germline V gene are SGHNT and YYREEE (reference sequence). The junction had 10 bases not matched to a gene; V was cut back by 3 bases and J by 7 bases. CDR3 protein: CASSSLAGSGNEQFF. CDR3 sequence (DNA): TGTGCCAGCAGCTCCTTAGCGGGCTCAGGGAATGAGCAGTTCTTC. The full variable domain, in which reference TRBV5-4 and TRBJ2-1 provide the parts outside the CDR3, is ETGVTQSPTHLIKTRGQQVTLRCSSQSGHNTVSWYQQALGQGPQFIFQYYREEENGRGNFPPRFSGLQFPNYSSELNVNALELDDSALYLCASSSLAGSGNEQFFGPGTRLTVL.

The genes are TRBV7-2 and TRBJ1-2; D uncertain. Trimming shortened V by 0 bases and J by 3 bases, and 8 bases separated the two germline ends. The CDR3 contains 14 residues. Germline assignment: CDR1 SGHTA and CDR2 FQGNSA. The CDR3 coding sequence is TGTGCCAGCAGCTTAGCTGGATTCGACTATGGCTACACCTTC. Translation gives CASSLAGFDYGYTF. Drawing the rest from reference TRBV7-2 and TRBJ1-2, the complete variable domain is GAGVSQSPSNKVTEKGKDVELRCDPISGHTALYWYRQSLGQGLEFLIYFQGNSAPDKSGLPSDRFSAERTGGSVSTLTIQRTQQEDSAVYLCASSLAGFDYGYTFGSGTRLTVV.

The J gene is TRBJ2-1, the V gene TRBV6-5, with D possibly TRBD1 on 5 matching bases. The germline gives CDR1 MNHEY, CDR2 SVGAGI. CDR3 length: 13 residues. V lost 7 bases to trimming and J lost 6 bases, with 13 bases between them. CDR3 coding DNA: TGTGCCAGCACCGGACACCTCCGCAATGAGCAGTTCTTC. It yields the protein CASTGHLRNEQFF.

The chain combines TRBV25-1 with TRBJ1-1; D unresolved. The V end was cut by 2 bases, the J end by 0 bases, with 7 bases between. The CDR3 loop spans 14 amino acids. Germline CDR1 MGHDK, CDR2 SYGVNS. DNA of the CDR3: TGTGCCAGCAGTGAAACGACGGTGAACACTGAAGCTTTCTTT. Translation: CASSETTVNTEAFF.

This clone was observed a handful of times. V and J are TRBV5-1 and TRBJ1-4; 7 bases fit TRBD1. The CDR3 contains 15 residues. Germline CDR1 reads SGHRS; CDR2 reads YFSETQ. Germline trimming cut 3 bases from V and 6 bases from J; bases unmatched to any gene: 8. CDR3 nucleotides: TGCGCCAGCAGCTCCGCGTCAGGGGGGGATGAAAAACTGTTTTTT. This sequence encodes CASSSASGGDEKLFF.

J is TRBJ2-5 and V is TRBV7-2, with a possible D match to TRBD2 (6 bases). This CDR3 contains 16 residues. In germline, CDR1 is SGHTA, CDR2 FQGNSA. V gave up 3 bases and J gave up 5 bases, with 19 bases separating them. In DNA form, the CDR3 reads TGTGCCAGCAGCTTCTCCGCGGGGTTCCAGGGTGAGACCCAGTACTTC. This translates into CASSFSAGFQGETQYF.

The chain joins TRBV2 to TRBJ1-5; D is possibly TRBD1 (5 bases). Germline V gene sequence: CDR1 SNHLY, CDR2 FYNNEI. The CDR3 runs to 15 residues. V lost 2 bases, J lost 5 bases, and 13 bases lay in between. The CDR3 region is CASSEFWGGDQPQHF. The CDR3 bases are TGTGCCAGCAGTGAATTTTGGGGGGGGGATCAGCCCCAGCATTTT.

The V and J genes are TRBV6-5 and TRBJ2-7, with TRBD1 identical over 9 bases. Germline CDR1 and CDR2: MNHEY and SVGAGI. This CDR3 spans 15 amino acids. V trimming: 0 bases; J trimming: 6 bases; junction bases outside the gene matches: 6. The CDR3 region is CASSYSGTGRVEQYF. As DNA, the CDR3 is TGTGCCAGCAGTTACTCCGGGACAGGGAGGGTCGAGCAGTACTTC.

The chain has TRBV6-5 and TRBJ1-1; perhaps TRBD1 as D (5 bases). The germline V gene has CDR1 MNHEY and CDR2 SVGAGI. The CDR3 runs 14 residues. V lost 7 bases and J 11 bases, leaving 23 bases between the germline ends. The CDR3 DNA reads TGTGCCAGCACCGAAAATCGGGGCAGGGTGACGGCTTTCTTT. Its protein is CASTENRGRVTAFF.

The chain joins TRBV13 to TRBJ2-7; D is perhaps TRBD1 or TRBD2 (5 bases each). Germline V gives CDR1 PRHDT, CDR2 FYEKMQ (reference sequence). The CDR3 consists of 14 residues. The V and J ends lost 3 bases and 0 bases respectively, with 9 bases between them. The chain's CDR3 is CASSFGGSSYEQYF. The CDR3 DNA follows: TGTGCCAGCAGCTTTGGGGGAAGCTCCTACGAGCAGTACTTC.

The CDR3 nucleotides are TGTGCCAGCAGCTATACCCTCAGGACCACTGAAGCTTTCTTT. This gives the protein CASSYTLRTTEAFF. V and J are TRBV7-2 and TRBJ1-1; D unresolved. This CDR3 has 14 amino acids. Germline assignment: CDR1 SGHTA and CDR2 FQGNSA. Trimming left V 4 bases short and J 4 bases short, with 13 bases between.